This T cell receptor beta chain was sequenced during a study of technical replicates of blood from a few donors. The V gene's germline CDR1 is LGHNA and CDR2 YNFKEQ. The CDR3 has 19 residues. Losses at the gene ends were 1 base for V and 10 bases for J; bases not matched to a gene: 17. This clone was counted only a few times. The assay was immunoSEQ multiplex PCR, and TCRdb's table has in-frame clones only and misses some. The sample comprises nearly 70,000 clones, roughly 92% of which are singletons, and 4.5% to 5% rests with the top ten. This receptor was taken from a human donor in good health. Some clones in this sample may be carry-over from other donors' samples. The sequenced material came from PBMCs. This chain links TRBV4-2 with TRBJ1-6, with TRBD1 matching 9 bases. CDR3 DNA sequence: TGTGCCAGCAGCCAAGGCCCGCCTGGGACAGGGCTAAGTGGGTCACCCCTCCACTTT. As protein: CASSQGPPGTGLSGSPLHF.